This T cell receptor beta chain was recorded in a study of T cell repertoires in cytomegalovirus infection. The overall study: Both CMV infection and a matching HLA type were indicated by public TCR beta signatures. Study-level results: Frequencies of public TCR beta families were cumulated, and this identified carriers of CMV plus the relevant HLA. Predominance within the ex vivo response was attributable to HLA-C-restricted CMV-specific TCR beta clonotypes.

CDR1 is SGHAT, CDR2 FQDESV, per germline (reference sequence). The V segment lost 6 bases and the J segment 5 bases; nucleotides outside the gene matches: 9. This CDR3 has 15 amino acids. On this clonotype: What it binds is not known.

TCRdb ran MiXCR on the reads and lists one entry per CDR3 protein. This sample has fewer than 200,000 distinct CDR3 sequences, with roughly 14% found just once. The sample taken for sequencing was PBMCs. This TCR derives from a human donor in good health (CMV status not recorded). Some clones in this sample may be carry-over from other donors' samples. The genes are TRBV11-1 and TRBJ2-1; 8 positions agree with TRBD2. The CDR3 sequence is CASSSPGLEHNEQFF. CDR3 DNA: TGTGCCAGCAGTTCCCCGGGACTAGAACACAATGAGCAGTTCTTC.